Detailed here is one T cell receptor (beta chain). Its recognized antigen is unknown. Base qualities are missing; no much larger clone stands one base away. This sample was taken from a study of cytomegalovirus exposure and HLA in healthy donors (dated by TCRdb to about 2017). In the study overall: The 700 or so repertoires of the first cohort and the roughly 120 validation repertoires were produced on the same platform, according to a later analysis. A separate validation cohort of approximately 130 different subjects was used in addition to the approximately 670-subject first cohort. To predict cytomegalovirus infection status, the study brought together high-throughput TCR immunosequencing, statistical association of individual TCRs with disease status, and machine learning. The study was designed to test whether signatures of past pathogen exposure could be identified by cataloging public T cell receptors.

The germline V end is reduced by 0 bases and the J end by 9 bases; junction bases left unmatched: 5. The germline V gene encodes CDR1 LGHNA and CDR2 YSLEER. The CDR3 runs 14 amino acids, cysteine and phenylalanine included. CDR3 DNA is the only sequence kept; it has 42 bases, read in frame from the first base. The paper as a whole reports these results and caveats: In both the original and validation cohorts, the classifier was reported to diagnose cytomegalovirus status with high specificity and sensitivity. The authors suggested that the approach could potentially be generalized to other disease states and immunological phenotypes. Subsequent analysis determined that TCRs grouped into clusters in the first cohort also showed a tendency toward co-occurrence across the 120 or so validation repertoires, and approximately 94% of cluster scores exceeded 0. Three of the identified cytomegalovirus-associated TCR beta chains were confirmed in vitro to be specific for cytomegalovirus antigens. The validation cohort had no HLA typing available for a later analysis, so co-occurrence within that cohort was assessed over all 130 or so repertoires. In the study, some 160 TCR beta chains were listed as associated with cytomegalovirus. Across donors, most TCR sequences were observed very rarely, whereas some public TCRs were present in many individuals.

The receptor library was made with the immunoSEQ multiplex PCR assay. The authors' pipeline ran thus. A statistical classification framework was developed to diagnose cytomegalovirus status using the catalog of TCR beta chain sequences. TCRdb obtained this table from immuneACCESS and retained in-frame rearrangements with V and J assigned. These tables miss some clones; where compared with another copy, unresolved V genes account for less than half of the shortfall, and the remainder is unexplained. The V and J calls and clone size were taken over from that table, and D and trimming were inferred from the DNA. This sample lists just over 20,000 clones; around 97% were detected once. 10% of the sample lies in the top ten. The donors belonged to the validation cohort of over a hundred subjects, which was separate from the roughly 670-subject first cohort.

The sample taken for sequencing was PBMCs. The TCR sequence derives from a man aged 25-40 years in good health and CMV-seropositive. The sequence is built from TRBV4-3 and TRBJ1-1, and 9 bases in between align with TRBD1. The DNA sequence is TGCGCCAGCAGCCAAGAGGACAGGGGCCTGCAAGCTTTCTTT. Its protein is CASSQEDRGLQAFF.